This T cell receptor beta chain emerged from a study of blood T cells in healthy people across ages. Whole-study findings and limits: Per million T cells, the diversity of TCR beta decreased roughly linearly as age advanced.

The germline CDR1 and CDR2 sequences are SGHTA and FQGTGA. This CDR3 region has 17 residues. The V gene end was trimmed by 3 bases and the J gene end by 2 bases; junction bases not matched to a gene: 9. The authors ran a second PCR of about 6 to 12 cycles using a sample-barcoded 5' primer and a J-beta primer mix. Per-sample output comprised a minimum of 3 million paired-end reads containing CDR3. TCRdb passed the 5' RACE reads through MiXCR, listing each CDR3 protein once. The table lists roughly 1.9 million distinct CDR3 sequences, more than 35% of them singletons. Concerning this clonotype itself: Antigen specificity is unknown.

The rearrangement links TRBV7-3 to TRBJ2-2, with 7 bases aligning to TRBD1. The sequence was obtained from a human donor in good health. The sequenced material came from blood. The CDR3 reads CASSFTGVWGNTGELFF. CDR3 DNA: TGTGCCAGCAGCTTCACAGGGGTCTGGGGTAACACCGGGGAGCTGTTTTTT.